This record looks at one T cell receptor beta chain sequence and its context. Its antigen is still unknown. Generated by immunoSEQ multiplex PCR, the TCRdb table keeps only in-frame clones and is missing some. The sample yields fewer than 90,000 clones, approximately 70% seen once. This record comes from a study of cytotoxic CD8 clonotypes in ibrutinib-treated CLL. Across the whole study: Outcomes included around 24 partial and 2 complete responses; after median roughly six years, roughly 14 stayed remitted and about 12 progressed.

General study findings and limits: Circulating CD8+ T-cell counts were tracked by baseline clonality, which exceeded that of age-matched healthy donors. Public clonotypes proved infrequent, and on treatment they shrank or remained steady.

The CDR3 runs 16 residues. Germline trimming cut 5 bases from V and 3 bases from J; bases unmatched to any gene: 5. CDR1 MNHEY and CDR2 SMNVEV come from the germline V gene (reference sequence). Frozen PBMC stocks contributed 2 to 2.5 micrograms of genomic DNA to the TCR beta libraries. This TCR was sampled from a human donor with chronic lymphocytic leukemia. The sequencing here drew on PBMCs, taken after 12 months of ibrutinib treatment. The V call is TRBV27, the J call TRBJ1-6; 9 nucleotides align to TRBD1. CDR3 nucleotide sequence: TGTGCCAGCAGTGCAAGACAGGGGGTCTATAATTCACCCCTCCACTTT. It is translated as CASSARQGVYNSPLHF.